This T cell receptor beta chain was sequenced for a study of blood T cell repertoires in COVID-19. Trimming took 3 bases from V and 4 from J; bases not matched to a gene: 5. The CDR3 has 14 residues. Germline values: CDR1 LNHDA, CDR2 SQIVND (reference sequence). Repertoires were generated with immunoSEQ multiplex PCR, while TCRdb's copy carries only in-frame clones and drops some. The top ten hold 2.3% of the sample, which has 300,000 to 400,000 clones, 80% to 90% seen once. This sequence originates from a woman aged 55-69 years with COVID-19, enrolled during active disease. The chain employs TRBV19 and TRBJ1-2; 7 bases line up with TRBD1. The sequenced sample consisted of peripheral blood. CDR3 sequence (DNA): TGTGCCAGTAGTATCTGGGGACAGCTCTATGGCTACACCTTC. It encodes CASSIWGQLYGYTF. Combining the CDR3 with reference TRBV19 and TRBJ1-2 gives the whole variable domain DGGITQSPKYLFRKEGQNVTLSCEQNLNHDAMYWYRQDPGQGLRLIYYSQIVNDFQKGDIAEGYSVSREKKESFPLTVTSAQKNPTAFYLCASSIWGQLYGYTFGSGTRLTVV.